This T cell receptor beta chain was found in a study of control samples from healthy donors and cancer patients. Measured with immunoSEQ multiplex PCR; TCRdb has only the in-frame clones, and not every one. The sample consists of just under 75,000 clones, roughly 84% of them appearing once. The CDR3 covers 14 residues. Germline V lookup: CDR1 MNHEY, CDR2 SVGAGI. The V and J ends lost 9 bases and 2 bases, in that order; junction bases with no gene match: 8. V is TRBV6-5 and J is TRBJ2-3, with TRBD1 matching 7 bases. The sequence was collected from a woman aged 45-65 years in good health. The specimen sequenced was blood. This CDR3 reads CASSTGHSTDTQYF. CDR3 DNA: TGTGCCAGTTCGACAGGGCACTCCACAGATACGCAGTATTTT.